The 26 T cell receptor beta chains listed next were all sequenced from one sample in a study of shared clonotypes between healthy human individuals. Sequencing was performed with immunoSEQ multiplex PCR; in TCRdb, only in-frame clones are kept and a portion is missing. The data contain about 980,000 clones, approximately 76% of them seen just once; the ten biggest clones take up 1.5%. The specimen was memory CD4+ T cells sorted from blood. The subset denotes: CD45RA-negative fraction. Receptors were obtained from a man aged 18 to 30 in good health.

This clone came up once. The V and J genes are TRBV15 and TRBJ1-5; D not certain. The CDR3 runs to 13 residues. Trimming pared 0 bases from V and 5 bases from J, leaving 5 bases between. Germline CDR1 reads LNHNV; CDR2 reads YYDKDF (reference sequence). The CDR3 is CATSREPYQPQHF. Here the CDR3 DNA reads TGTGCCACCAGCAGAGAACCGTATCAGCCCCAGCATTTT.

The rearrangement joins TRBV30 to TRBJ2-7, with D maybe TRBD2 (5 bases). V gave up 5 bases and J gave up 6 bases, with 17 bases separating them. CDR3 length: 13 amino acids. Per germline, CDR1 GTSNPN and CDR2 SVGIG (reference sequence). This CDR3 is CAWEPGLSSEQYF. CDR3 nucleotides: TGTGCCTGGGAACCGGGATTGTCATCCGAGCAGTACTTC.

V and J are TRBV7-2 and TRBJ2-7, with D perhaps TRBD1 (6 bases). Trimming cost V 5 bases and J 3 bases, with 14 bases left between them. Looked up from germline, CDR1 is SGHTA and CDR2 is FQGNSA. CDR3 length: 14 amino acids. The CDR3 spells CASSTSPGDYEQYF. DNA for the CDR3: TGTGCCAGCAGCACATCCCCAGGGGACTACGAGCAGTACTTC.

This chain uses TRBV30 with TRBJ1-6, with D perhaps TRBD1 (6 bases). The V gene's germline CDR1 is GTSNPN and CDR2 SVGIG (reference sequence). V was cut by 4 bases and J by 7 bases, with 11 bases left in between. This CDR3 is built from 13 residues. CDR3 protein: CAWKGGRNSPLHF. For the CDR3, the DNA is TGTGCCTGGAAGGGGGGTAGGAATTCACCCCTCCACTTT.

This clone was counted a few times. The chain uses TRBV10-3 and TRBJ2-2, with 7 positions matching TRBD1. The CDR3 is 18 residues long. Per the germline V gene, CDR1 is ENHRY and CDR2 is SYGVKD. The trim removed 7 bases at V and 4 bases at J, leaving 18 bases unmatched. The CDR3 sequence is CAITADRSSLRGTGELFF. The CDR3 nucleotides are TGTGCCATCACCGCGGACAGGTCCAGTCTCCGGGGCACCGGGGAGCTGTTTTTT.

The chain joins TRBV6-5 to TRBJ2-3; no clear D gene. V lost 5 bases and J 6 bases, leaving 9 bases between the germline ends. Germline-derived CDR1 and CDR2 are MNHEY and SVGAGI. The CDR3 extends over 12 amino acids. This CDR3 is CASSTRADTQYF. For the CDR3, the DNA is TGTGCCAGCAGTACTCGAGCGGATACGCAGTATTTT.

This clone is a singleton in its sample. The rearrangement links TRBV5-5 to TRBJ1-5, with 10 bases aligning to TRBD1. The CDR3 totals 17 residues. CDR1 is SGHKS, CDR2 YYEKEE, per germline (reference sequence). V gave up 4 bases and J gave up 6 bases; unmatched junction bases: 13. The CDR3, as DNA: TGTGCCAGCAGCGCAAAACCGGGACAGGGGTCAACTCAGCCCCAGCATTTT. Protein: CASSAKPGQGSTQPQHF.

The V and J genes are TRBV27 and TRBJ2-7; unclear D gene. The ends were cut back, 6 bases at V and 0 bases at J, with 9 bases in the middle. CDR3 length: 13 amino acids. Germline V gene lookup returns CDR1 MNHEY and CDR2 SMNVEV (reference sequence). The CDR3 here is CASREGLSYEQYF. The CDR3 DNA reads TGTGCCAGCAGGGAAGGGCTCTCCTACGAGCAGTACTTC.

CDR3 sequence (DNA): TGTGCCAGCAGGCCCAGGTCCGGGGCGGGGGGCAATCAGCCCCAGCATTTT. Its protein product is CASRPRSGAGGNQPQHF. The chain is built from TRBV2 and TRBJ1-5; D perhaps matches TRBD1 (5 bases). Germline V gene sequence: CDR1 SNHLY, CDR2 FYNNEI. This CDR3 has 17 residues. Trimming removed 6 bases from V and 2 bases from J, with 20 bases in between.

V usage is TRBV11-3 and J usage is TRBJ2-3; a possible D gene is TRBD1 (5 bases). Trimming left V 3 bases short and J 2 bases short, with 15 bases between. The germline V gene has CDR1 SGHNT and CDR2 YENEEA. The CDR3 extends over 16 amino acids. This CDR3 is CASSFATEHNTDTQYF. CDR3 coding DNA: TGTGCCAGCAGCTTCGCGACAGAGCATAACACAGATACGCAGTATTTT. Combining the CDR3 with reference TRBV11-3 and TRBJ2-3 gives the whole variable domain EAGVVQSPRYKIIEKKQPVAFWCNPISGHNTLYWYLQNLGQGPELLIRYENEEAVDDSQLPKDRFSAERLKGVDSTLKIQPAELGDSAVYLCASSFATEHNTDTQYFGPGTRLTVL.

J is TRBJ1-2 and V is TRBV5-1; 7 bases map to TRBD1. The CDR3 runs to 14 residues. J lost 3 bases, V lost 2 bases, and 4 bases had no gene match. CDR1 and CDR2 (germline): SGHRS, YFSETQ. The CDR3 sequence: CASSFGQADYGYTF. The CDR3 nucleotides are TGCGCCAGCAGCTTTGGACAGGCTGACTATGGCTACACCTTC.

The chain combines TRBV29-1 with TRBJ1-1, with TRBD1 matching 7 bases. Trimming cost V 7 bases and J 2 bases; bases outside gene matches: 7. The CDR3 runs to 13 residues. Germline CDR1 is SQVTM and CDR2 is ANQGSEA. Written as DNA, the CDR3 is TGCAGCGGTACTCGACAGGGAAACACTGAAGCTTTCTTT. Amino acids: CSGTRQGNTEAFF.

The chain is built from TRBV11-2 and TRBJ2-1; the D gene is possibly TRBD2 (5 bases). Germline V lookup: CDR1 SGHAT, CDR2 FQNNGV. V was shortened by 2 bases and J by 0 bases, with 14 bases between the two germline ends. The CDR3 spans 17 residues. The chain's CDR3 is CASSLQLPGSSYNEQFF. The CDR3 region has the DNA TGTGCCAGCAGCTTACAGTTGCCGGGATCCTCCTACAATGAGCAGTTCTTC. Together with reference TRBV11-2 and TRBJ2-1, the CDR3 gives the full variable domain: EAGVAQSPRYKIIEKRQSVAFWCNPISGHATLYWYQQILGQGPKLLIQFQNNGVVDDSQLPKDRFSAERLKGVDSTLKIQPAKLEDSAVYLCASSLQLPGSSYNEQFFGPGTRLTVL.

Here the CDR3 DNA reads TGTGCCAGCAGCTCTCTCGGGACATTGAACACTGAAGCTTTCTTT. Encoded protein: CASSSLGTLNTEAFF. V usage is TRBV7-2 and J usage is TRBJ1-1, with a possible D match to TRBD1 (6 bases). V lost 4 bases, J lost 0 bases, and 12 bases lay in between. Germline CDR1 and CDR2: SGHTA and FQGNSA. The CDR3 sequence is 15 residues long.

On this clone itself: The same CDR3 also results from other DNA sequences found in this sample. The chain uses TRBV5-4 and TRBJ1-2; possibly TRBD1 for D (6 bases). Germline V gives CDR1 SGHNT, CDR2 YYREEE (reference sequence). CDR3 length: 13 residues. Trimming shortened V by 1 base and J by 2 bases, and 6 bases separated the two germline ends. The CDR3 DNA reads as TGTGCCAGCAGCTTGCAGGGGAACTATGGCTACACCTTC. Translated: CASSLQGNYGYTF.

The chain couples TRBV6-1 to TRBJ2-4; D might be TRBD1 (6 bases). The CDR3 has 14 amino acids. The V end was cut by 2 bases, the J end by 2 bases, with 7 bases between. Germline values: CDR1 MNHNS, CDR2 SASEGT. The CDR3 loop is CASSERGTKNIQYF. The CDR3 DNA reads as TGTGCCAGCAGTGAAAGGGGGACCAAAAACATTCAGTACTTC.

Details on this clone: Other nucleotide sequences from this sample produce the same CDR3. The genes are TRBV6-5 and TRBJ1-5; 7 nucleotides line up with TRBD1. In germline, CDR1 is MNHEY, CDR2 SVGAGI. CDR3 length equals 14 residues. The ends lost 6 bases at V and 2 bases at J; junction bases unmatched: 4. The CDR3: CASRPGTGNQPQHF. CDR3 in DNA: TGTGCCAGCAGGCCCGGGACAGGCAATCAGCCCCAGCATTTT.

In nucleotides, the CDR3 is TGTGCCAGCTCACCAGAGCGACAGGGACGAGTCACCGGGGAGCTGTTTTTT. Translating gives CASSPERQGRVTGELFF. The chain joins TRBV18 to TRBJ2-2; 7 positions match TRBD1. The CDR3 consists of 17 residues. Germline assignment: CDR1 KGHSH and CDR2 LQKENI. The ends lost 2 bases at V and 4 bases at J; junction bases unmatched: 10.

V is TRBV5-4 and J is TRBJ1-1; 12 nucleotides match TRBD1. V lost 4 bases, J lost 6 bases, and 16 bases stayed unmatched. The germline CDR1 and CDR2 sequences are SGHNT and YYREEE (reference sequence). The length of the CDR3 is 18 residues. This chain's CDR3 is CASSVGRDRGRKAAEAFF. In DNA form, the CDR3 reads TGTGCCAGCAGCGTTGGGAGGGACAGGGGGCGGAAGGCTGCTGAAGCTTTCTTT.

This clone was counted only a few times. This specimen includes other DNA sequences encoding the same CDR3. CDR3 sequence: CASSLDGAYEQYF. DNA for the CDR3: TGTGCCAGCAGTCTGGACGGAGCCTACGAGCAGTACTTC. V usage is TRBV27 and J usage is TRBJ2-7; no reliable D call. The CDR3 covers 13 residues. V shed 5 bases and J shed 2 bases, with 10 bases lying between them. Per the germline V gene, CDR1 is MNHEY and CDR2 is SMNVEV (reference sequence).

The chain links TRBV18 to TRBJ1-2, with TRBD1 matching 7 bases. After removal of 3 bases from V and 7 bases from J, the junction contained 14 bases not matched to a gene. The CDR3 is 16 residues long. Germline CDR1 reads KGHSH; CDR2 reads LQKENI. CDR3 residues: CASSPAGGQVASGYTF. For the CDR3, the DNA is TGTGCCAGCTCACCGGCTGGTGGACAGGTTGCTTCTGGCTACACCTTC.

This clone was picked up many times. The CDR3 here is CASSQDRYYSGDTNYGYTF. Written as DNA, the CDR3 is TGTGCCAGCAGCCAAGATCGGTATTATTCGGGGGACACAAACTATGGCTACACCTTC. The chain recombines TRBV14 with TRBJ1-2; tentative D call: TRBD1 (6 bases). Germline V gene sequence: CDR1 SGHDN, CDR2 FVKESK. The V end was cut by 0 bases, the J end by 2 bases, with 22 bases between. This CDR3 contains 19 residues.

This clone was seen a few times. This specimen includes other DNA sequences encoding the same CDR3. The chain recombines TRBV5-1 with TRBJ2-3; D is uncertain. Trimming cost V 1 base and J 1 base, with 4 bases left between them. Germline CDR1 SGHRS, CDR2 YFSETQ. The CDR3 totals 13 residues. The CDR3 is CASSLTGTDTQYF. DNA for the CDR3: TGCGCCAGCAGCTTGACGGGCACAGATACGCAGTATTTT.

J is TRBJ1-1 and V is TRBV6-5; 7 positions agree with TRBD1. This CDR3 is built from 15 residues. Per germline, CDR1 MNHEY and CDR2 SVGAGI. With 4 bases clipped from V and 1 base from J, the junction kept 6 bases outside the gene matches. The CDR3 spells CASSFSGTANTEAFF. For the CDR3, the DNA is TGTGCCAGCAGTTTTAGTGGGACAGCGAACACTGAAGCTTTCTTT.

The chain is built from TRBV10-2 and TRBJ1-2; D gene ambiguous. CDR1 WSHSY and CDR2 SAAADI come from the germline V gene. Trimming shortened V by 4 bases and J by 8 bases, and 8 bases separated the two germline ends. The CDR3 has 11 amino acids. The CDR3 DNA sequence: TGCGCCAGCAGTGGGAGTTGGGGCTACACCTTC. This sequence encodes CASSGSWGYTF.

The chain links TRBV7-2 to TRBJ2-1, with a possible D match to TRBD2 (6 bases). With 5 bases removed from V and 4 bases from J, the gap between germline ends came to 15 bases. This CDR3 contains 15 residues. Per germline, CDR1 SGHTA and CDR2 FQGNSA. The CDR3 protein is CASSQEAGSYNEQFF. Written as DNA, the CDR3 is TGTGCCAGCAGCCAAGAGGCGGGGTCTTACAATGAGCAGTTCTTC.